This TCR beta chain was recorded in a study of T-cell memory formation after mild COVID-19. This clonotype was recorded a few times. Its matching antigen is unknown. Whole-study findings and limits: Contracting CD4+ clones sat mainly in CM and EM; CD8+ in EMRA. Balance between CD4 and CD8 was seen in clones contracting day 15 to 85, and a CD4+ lean was seen in later expanders. Researchers found some responding clones in pre-infection memory, a sign that cross-reactive memory joined.

The authors produced TCR alpha and TCR beta cDNA libraries with sample barcodes and UMIs by 5'RACE using constant-segment primers. From the 5' RACE reads, TCRdb called clonotypes with MiXCR, one entry per CDR3 protein. The sample has 300,000 to 350,000 distinct CDR3 sequences; 14% are singletons. V was pared by 6 bases and J by 1 base, with 12 bases between. The length of the CDR3 is 14 residues. Per germline, CDR1 SGHTA and CDR2 FQGNSA. The sequencing input was PBMCs or a T cell subset sorted from them (not recorded which). The chain is built from TRBV7-2 and TRBJ1-1, with a tentative D call TRBD1 (6 bases). This sequence was found in a man aged 18 to 30 who had mild COVID-19 (a few samples of this study predate the infection). Cell type and time point are not known. The DNA of the CDR3 is TGTGCCAGCAGTCCCACCAGGGGGAACACTGAAGCTTTCTTT. It translates to CASSPTRGNTEAFF. The full variable domain, its missing parts supplied by reference TRBV7-2 and TRBJ1-1, is GAGVSQSPSNKVTEKGKDVELRCDPISGHTALYWYRQSLGQGLEFLIYFQGNSAPDKSGLPSDRFSAERTGGSVSTLTIQRTQQEDSAVYLCASSPTRGNTEAFFGQGTRLTVV.